This T cell receptor (beta chain) comes out of a study of T cells in Graves' hyperthyroidism and ophthalmopathy. The table lists this clonotype with many counts. Germline V gene sequence: CDR1 SGHVT, CDR2 SQSDAQ. The V end was cut by 5 bases, the J end by 6 bases, with 25 bases between. The CDR3 length is 17 residues. TCR beta CDR3 regions were amplified from RNA. HTBI primers were employed in a first-round RT-PCR of the TCR CDR3. TCRdb fed the multiplex PCR reads into MiXCR, producing one record per CDR3 protein. The table includes 300,000 to 350,000 distinct CDR3 sequences, 16% detected once. Material: blood. The TCR was taken from a young man with Graves' hyperthyroidism. The chain is built from TRBV7-4 and TRBJ1-1; D not certain. DNA of the CDR3: TGTGCCAGCAGCCCAACCGTTAATGTACGGCCGTGGGCTGAAGCTTTCTTT. Translating it yields CASSPTVNVRPWAEAFF. Looking up the rest from reference TRBV7-4 and TRBJ1-1 gives the full variable domain: GAGVSQSPRYKVAKRGRDVALRCDSISGHVTLYWYRQTLGQGSEVLTYSQSDAQRDKSGRPSGRFSAERPERSVSTLKIQRTEQGDSAVYLCASSPTVNVRPWAEAFFGQGTRLTVV.